These 9 T cell receptor beta chains came from one sample sequenced in a study of T cell responses to AZD1222 COVID-19 vaccine. The protocol was immunoSEQ multiplex PCR, while the TCRdb copy is restricted to in-frame clones and leaves out a portion. Of approximately 85,000 clones listed, roughly 90% were seen once; the top ten hold approximately 7%. The material was peripheral blood, obtained on day 0 of AZD1222 vaccination. The receptors originated from an adult in good health.

The J gene is TRBJ1-2, the V gene TRBV19, with 10 bases fitting TRBD1. CDR1 and CDR2 (germline): LNHDA, SQIVND (reference sequence). Trimming at V came to 3 bases and at J to 5 bases, leaving 3 bases not matched to a gene. The CDR3 covers 14 residues. CDR3 bases: TGTGCCAGTAGTATTGCGGACAGGGGGTATGGCTACACCTTC. Translating it yields CASSIADRGYGYTF.

The chain is built from TRBV3-1 (or the pseudogene TRBV3-2) and TRBJ1-2, with D perhaps matching TRBD1 (6 bases). Between the trimmed V and J ends, which lost 3 bases and 6 bases, there was a span of 11 bases. Per the germline V gene, CDR1 is LGHDT and CDR2 is YNNKEL (reference sequence). The CDR3 has 13 amino acids. The CDR3: CASSHNRDHGYTF. The CDR3 nucleotides are TGTGCCAGCAGCCACAACAGGGATCATGGCTACACCTTC.

This chain joins TRBV10-3 and TRBJ2-1; D could derive from TRBD1 or TRBD2 (5 bases each). The length of the CDR3 is 16 residues. V lost 0 bases to trimming and J lost 8 bases, with 17 bases between them. The germline V gene has CDR1 ENHRY and CDR2 SYGVKD. The CDR3 bases are TGTGCCATCAGTGAGTCGGGGACCAGGATCGTCGATGAGCAGTTCTTC. It yields the protein CAISESGTRIVDEQFF.

In this sample, this clone turned up once. This sequence joins TRBV5-6 and TRBJ1-4; 9 bases map to TRBD1. V lost 1 base, J lost 10 bases, and 8 bases stayed unmatched. In germline, CDR1 is SGHDT, CDR2 YYEEEE. The CDR3 contains 15 residues. The CDR3 is CASSLRGTGIVKLFF. The CDR3 nucleotides read TGTGCCAGCAGCTTGCGCGGGACAGGGATTGTAAAACTGTTTTTT.

This sequence joins TRBV9 and TRBJ1-2; D ambiguous. The V end lost 0 bases, the J end lost 8 bases, and 8 bases lay between the germline ends. Germline V gene lookup returns CDR1 SGDLS and CDR2 YYNGEE. There are 12 residues in the CDR3. CDR3 DNA sequence: TGTGCCAGCAGCGTAGCAATGGGAGGCTACACCTTC. It codes for CASSVAMGGYTF.

The chain links TRBV18 to TRBJ1-6; 7 nucleotides match TRBD1. The J segment lost 7 bases and the V segment lost 5 bases, leaving 11 bases of the junction unmatched. The CDR3 length is 16 residues. Per germline, CDR1 KGHSH and CDR2 LQKENI. This CDR3 is CASSSIWTGMNSPLHF. CDR3 coding DNA: TGTGCCAGCTCATCAATCTGGACAGGAATGAATTCACCCCTCCACTTT.

The chain recombines TRBV3-1 (or the pseudogene TRBV3-2) with TRBJ2-5, with D tentatively TRBD1 (7 bases). CDR1 and CDR2 from the germline V gene are LGHDT and YNNKEL (reference sequence). This CDR3 is 13 amino acids long. V was pared by 8 bases and J by 5 bases, with 15 bases between. DNA for the CDR3: TGTGCCAGCTGTTACAGGGGAGGCGAGACCCAGTACTTC. Its protein product is CASCYRGGETQYF.

V usage is TRBV30 and J usage is TRBJ1-2; D uncertain. In germline, CDR1 is GTSNPN, CDR2 SVGIG (reference sequence). Trimming took 7 bases from V and 0 from J, leaving 12 bases between them. The CDR3 is 13 amino acids. CDR3 nucleotide sequence: TGTGCCTTCCTCGACCGAGCTAACTATGGCTACACCTTC. Residues: CAFLDRANYGYTF. Filled out from reference TRBV30 and TRBJ1-2, the complete variable domain reads SQTIHQWPATLVQPVGSPLSLECTVEGTSNPNLYWYRQAAGRGLQLLFYSVGIGQISSEVPQNLSASRPQDRQFILSSKKLLLSDSGFYLCAFLDRANYGYTFGSGTRLTVV.

This clone came up a few times. The chain employs TRBV5-1 and TRBJ1-5, with D possibly TRBD1 on 6 matching bases. Germline assignment: CDR1 SGHRS and CDR2 YFSETQ. V gave up 0 bases and J gave up 5 bases, with 9 bases separating them. The CDR3 is 14 amino acids. The CDR3 sequence: CASSLGGGDQPQHF. CDR3 nucleotides: TGCGCCAGCAGCTTGGGAGGGGGTGATCAGCCCCAGCATTTT.